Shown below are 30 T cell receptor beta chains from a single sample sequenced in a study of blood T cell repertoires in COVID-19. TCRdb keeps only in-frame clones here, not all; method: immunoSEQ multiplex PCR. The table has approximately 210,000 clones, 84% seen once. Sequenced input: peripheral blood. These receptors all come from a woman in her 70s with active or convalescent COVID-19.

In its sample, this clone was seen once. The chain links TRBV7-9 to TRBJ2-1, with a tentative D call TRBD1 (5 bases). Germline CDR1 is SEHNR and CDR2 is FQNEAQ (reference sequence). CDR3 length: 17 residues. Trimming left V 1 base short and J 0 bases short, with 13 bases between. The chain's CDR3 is CASSLGFGRASYNEQFF. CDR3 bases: TGTGCCAGCAGCTTAGGGTTCGGCAGGGCCTCCTACAATGAGCAGTTCTTC.

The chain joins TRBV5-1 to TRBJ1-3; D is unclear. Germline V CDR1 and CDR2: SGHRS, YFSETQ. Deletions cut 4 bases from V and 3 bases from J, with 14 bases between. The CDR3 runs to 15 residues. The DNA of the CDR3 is TGCGCCAGCAGCCCAGGATCCAGCAATGGAAACACCATATATTTT. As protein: CASSPGSSNGNTIYF.

The DNA for the CDR3 is TGTGCCAGCAGTCACCTCACCGGGACAGGAACAGATACGCAGTATTTT. Amino acid sequence: CASSHLTGTGTDTQYF. The V and J genes are TRBV7-9 and TRBJ2-3, with 8 bases fitting TRBD1. Losses at the gene ends were 6 bases for V and 3 bases for J; bases not matched to a gene: 11. Germline V lookup: CDR1 SEHNR, CDR2 FQNEAQ (reference sequence). The CDR3 runs 16 residues.

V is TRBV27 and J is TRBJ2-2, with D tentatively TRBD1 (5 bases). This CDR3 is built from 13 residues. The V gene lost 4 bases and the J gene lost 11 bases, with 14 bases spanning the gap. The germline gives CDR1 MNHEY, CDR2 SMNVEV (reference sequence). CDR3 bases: TGTGCCAGCAGTTCAATTGACAGCCCCGAGCTGTTTTTT. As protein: CASSSIDSPELFF.

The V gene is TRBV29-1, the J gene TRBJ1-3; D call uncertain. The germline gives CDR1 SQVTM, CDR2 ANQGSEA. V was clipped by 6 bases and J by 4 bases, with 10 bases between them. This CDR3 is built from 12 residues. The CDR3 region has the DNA TGCAGCGTGAAAACACAGGGAAACACCATATATTTT. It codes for CSVKTQGNTIYF.

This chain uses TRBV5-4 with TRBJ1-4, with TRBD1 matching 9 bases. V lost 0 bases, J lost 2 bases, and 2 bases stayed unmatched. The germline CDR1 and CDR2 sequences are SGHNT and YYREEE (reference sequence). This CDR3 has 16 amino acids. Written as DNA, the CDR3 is TGTGCCAGCAGCTTGGAGACAGGGGGGACTAATGAAAAACTGTTTTTT. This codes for CASSLETGGTNEKLFF.

CDR3 in DNA: TGTGCCAGCAGCTTGGCCAGGGGGTGGTCACCCCTCCACTTT. Encoded protein: CASSLARGWSPLHF. The chain recombines TRBV5-6 with TRBJ1-6; TRBD1 matches at 7 bases. Germline V gene lookup returns CDR1 SGHDT and CDR2 YYEEEE. This CDR3 comprises 14 residues. The V gene end was trimmed by 0 bases and the J gene end by 10 bases; junction bases not matched to a gene: 4.

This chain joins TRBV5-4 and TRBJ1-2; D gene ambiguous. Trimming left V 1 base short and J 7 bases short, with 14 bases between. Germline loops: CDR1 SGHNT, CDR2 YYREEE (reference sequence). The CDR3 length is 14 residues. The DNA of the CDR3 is TGTGCCAGCAGCTTGTCTATCTCTGCCTTTGGCTACACCTTC. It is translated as CASSLSISAFGYTF.

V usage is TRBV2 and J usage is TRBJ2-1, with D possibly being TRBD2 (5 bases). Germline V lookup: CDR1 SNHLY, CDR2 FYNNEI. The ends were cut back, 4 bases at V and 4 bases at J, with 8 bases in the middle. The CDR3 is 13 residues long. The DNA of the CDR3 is TGTGCCAGCAGTGTCACTAGGTACAATGAGCAGTTCTTC. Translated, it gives CASSVTRYNEQFF.

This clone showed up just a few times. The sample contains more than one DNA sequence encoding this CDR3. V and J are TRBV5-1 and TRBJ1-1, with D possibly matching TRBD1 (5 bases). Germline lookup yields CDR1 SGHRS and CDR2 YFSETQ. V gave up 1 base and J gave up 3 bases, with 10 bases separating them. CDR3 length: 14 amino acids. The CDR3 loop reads CASSLKGRDTEAFF. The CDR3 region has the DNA TGCGCCAGCAGCTTGAAGGGGAGGGACACTGAAGCTTTCTTT.

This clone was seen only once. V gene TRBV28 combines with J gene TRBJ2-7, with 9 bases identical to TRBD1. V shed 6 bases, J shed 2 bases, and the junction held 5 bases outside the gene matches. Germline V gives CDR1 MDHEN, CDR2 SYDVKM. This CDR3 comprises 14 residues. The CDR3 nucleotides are TGTGCCAGCAGCTCCCGGGACAGGGCCTACGAGCAGTACTTC. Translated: CASSSRDRAYEQYF. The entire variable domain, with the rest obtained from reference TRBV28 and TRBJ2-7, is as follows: DVKVTQSSRYLVKRTGEKVFLECVQDMDHENMFWYRQDPGLGLRLIYFSYDVKMKEKGDIPEGYSVSREKKERFSLILESASTNQTSMYLCASSSRDRAYEQYFGPGTRLTVT.

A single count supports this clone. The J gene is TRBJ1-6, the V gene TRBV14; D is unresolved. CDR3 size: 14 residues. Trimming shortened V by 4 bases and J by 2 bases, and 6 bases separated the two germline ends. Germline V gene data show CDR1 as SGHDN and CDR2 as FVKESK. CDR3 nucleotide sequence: TGTGCCAGCAGCCGGGAGGCCTATAATTCACCCCTCCACTTT. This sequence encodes CASSREAYNSPLHF.

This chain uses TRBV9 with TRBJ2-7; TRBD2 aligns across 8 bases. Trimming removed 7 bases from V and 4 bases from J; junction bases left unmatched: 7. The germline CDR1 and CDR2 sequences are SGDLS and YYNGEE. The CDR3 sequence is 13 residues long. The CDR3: CASSPSGSYEQYF. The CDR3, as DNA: TGTGCCAGCTCCCCCAGCGGGAGTTACGAGCAGTACTTC.

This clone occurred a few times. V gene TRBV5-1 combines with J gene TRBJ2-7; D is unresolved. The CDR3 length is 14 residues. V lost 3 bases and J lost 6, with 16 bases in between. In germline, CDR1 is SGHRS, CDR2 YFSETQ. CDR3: CASSSSPRSGEQYF. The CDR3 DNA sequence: TGCGCCAGCAGCTCCTCCCCGCGGTCGGGCGAGCAGTACTTC.

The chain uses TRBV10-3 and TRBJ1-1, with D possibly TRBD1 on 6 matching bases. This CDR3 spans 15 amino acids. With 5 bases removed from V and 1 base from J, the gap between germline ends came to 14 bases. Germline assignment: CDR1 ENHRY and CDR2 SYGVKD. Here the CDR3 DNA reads TGTGCCATCAGTTACTTGACAGGACAGAACACTGAAGCTTTCTTT. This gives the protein CAISYLTGQNTEAFF.

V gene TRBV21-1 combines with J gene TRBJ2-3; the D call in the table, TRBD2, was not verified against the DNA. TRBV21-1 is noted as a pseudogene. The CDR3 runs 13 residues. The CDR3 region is CASPAGVLDTQYF. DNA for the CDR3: TGTGCCAGCCCAGCGGGAGTTTTAGATACGCAGTATTTT.

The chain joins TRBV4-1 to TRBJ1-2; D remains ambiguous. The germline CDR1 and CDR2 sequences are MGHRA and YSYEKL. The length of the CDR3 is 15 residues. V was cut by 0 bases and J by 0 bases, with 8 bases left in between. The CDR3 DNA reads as TGCGCCAGCAGCCAAGATAGGAGTTCTAACTATGGCTACACCTTC. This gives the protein CASSQDRSSNYGYTF.

CDR3 coding DNA: TGTGCCAGCAGTGAAGACAGGGAGTTTGGGGAGCTGTTTTTT. Residues: CASSEDREFGELFF. The rearrangement uses TRBV6-1 and TRBJ2-2; D is perhaps TRBD1 (6 bases). The germline V gene has CDR1 MNHNS and CDR2 SASEGT. This CDR3 contains 14 residues. V lost 1 base, J lost 8 bases, and 11 bases lay in between.

CDR3 sequence reads: CASEMGGANVLTF. The DNA for the CDR3 is TGTGCCAGCGAAATGGGCGGGGCCAACGTCCTGACTTTC. The rearrangement links TRBV6-5 to TRBJ2-6, with D uncertain. Trimming left V 8 bases short and J 4 bases short, with 9 bases between. Germline values: CDR1 MNHEY, CDR2 SVGAGI. The CDR3 covers 13 residues.

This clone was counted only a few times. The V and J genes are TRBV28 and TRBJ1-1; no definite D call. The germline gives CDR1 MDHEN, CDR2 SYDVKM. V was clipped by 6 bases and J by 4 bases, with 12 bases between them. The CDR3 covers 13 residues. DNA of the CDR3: TGTGCCAGCAGGAGGATGGGAGGCACTGAAGCTTTCTTT. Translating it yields CASRRMGGTEAFF.

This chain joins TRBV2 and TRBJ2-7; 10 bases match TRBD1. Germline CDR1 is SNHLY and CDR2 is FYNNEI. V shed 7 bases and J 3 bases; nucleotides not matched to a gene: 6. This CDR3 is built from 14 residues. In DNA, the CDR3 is TGTGCCAGCAAACCGACAGGGGGCAGCTACGAGCAGTACTTC. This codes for CASKPTGGSYEQYF.

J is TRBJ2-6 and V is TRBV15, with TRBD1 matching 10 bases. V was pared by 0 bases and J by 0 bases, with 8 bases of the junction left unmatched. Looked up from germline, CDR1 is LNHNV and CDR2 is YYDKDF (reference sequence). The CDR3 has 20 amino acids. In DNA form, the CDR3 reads TGTGCCACCAGCAGAGATAGGGGGACAGGGGTATACTCTGGGGCCAACGTCCTGACTTTC. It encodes CATSRDRGTGVYSGANVLTF.

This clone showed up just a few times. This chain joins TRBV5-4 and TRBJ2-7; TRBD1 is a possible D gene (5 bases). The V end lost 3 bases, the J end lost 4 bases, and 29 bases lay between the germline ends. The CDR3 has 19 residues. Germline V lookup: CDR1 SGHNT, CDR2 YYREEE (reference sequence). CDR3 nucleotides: TGTGCCAGCAGCTCCCAGGGTCAGGGAATGGGAATCTCCTTATACGAGCAGTACTTC. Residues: CASSSQGQGMGISLYEQYF.

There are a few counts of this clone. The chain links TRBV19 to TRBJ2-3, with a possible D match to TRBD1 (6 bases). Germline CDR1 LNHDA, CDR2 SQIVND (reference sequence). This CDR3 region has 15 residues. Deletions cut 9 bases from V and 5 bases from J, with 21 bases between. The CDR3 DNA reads TGTGCCAGCCGCTTTACAGGGACGATGGGAGATACGCAGTATTTT. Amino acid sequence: CASRFTGTMGDTQYF.

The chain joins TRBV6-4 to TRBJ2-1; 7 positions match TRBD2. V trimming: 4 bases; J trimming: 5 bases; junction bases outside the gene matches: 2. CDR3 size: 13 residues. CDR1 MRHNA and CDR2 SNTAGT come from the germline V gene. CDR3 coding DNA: TGTGCCAGCAGTGTGGGGAGGGACAATGAGCAGTTCTTC. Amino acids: CASSVGRDNEQFF.

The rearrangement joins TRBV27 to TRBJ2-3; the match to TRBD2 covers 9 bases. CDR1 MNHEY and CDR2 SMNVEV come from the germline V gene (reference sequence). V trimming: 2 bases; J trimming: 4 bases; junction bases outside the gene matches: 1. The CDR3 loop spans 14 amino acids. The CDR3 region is CASSLAGGADTQYF. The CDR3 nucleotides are TGTGCCAGCAGTTTAGCGGGAGGGGCAGATACGCAGTATTTT.

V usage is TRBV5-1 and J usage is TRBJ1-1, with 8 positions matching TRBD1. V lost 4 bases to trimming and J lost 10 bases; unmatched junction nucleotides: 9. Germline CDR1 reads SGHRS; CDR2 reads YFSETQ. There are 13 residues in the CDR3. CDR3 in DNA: TGCGCCAGCAGCCTAGAAGGGACAGGAATAGCTTTCTTT. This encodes CASSLEGTGIAFF.

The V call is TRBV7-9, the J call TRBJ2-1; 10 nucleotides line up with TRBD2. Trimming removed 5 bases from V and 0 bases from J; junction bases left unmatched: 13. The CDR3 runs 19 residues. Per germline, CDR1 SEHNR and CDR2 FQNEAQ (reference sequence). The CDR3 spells CASSPKFTSGVLSYNEQFF. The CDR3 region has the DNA TGTGCCAGCAGCCCTAAGTTCACTAGCGGGGTCCTCTCCTACAATGAGCAGTTCTTC.

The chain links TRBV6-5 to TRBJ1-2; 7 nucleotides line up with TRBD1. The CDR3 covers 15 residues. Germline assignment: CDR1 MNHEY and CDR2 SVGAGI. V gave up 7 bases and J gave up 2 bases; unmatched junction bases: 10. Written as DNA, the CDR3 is TGTGCCAGCAAACAGGGGTTGTGGGGCAACTATGGCTACACCTTC. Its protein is CASKQGLWGNYGYTF.

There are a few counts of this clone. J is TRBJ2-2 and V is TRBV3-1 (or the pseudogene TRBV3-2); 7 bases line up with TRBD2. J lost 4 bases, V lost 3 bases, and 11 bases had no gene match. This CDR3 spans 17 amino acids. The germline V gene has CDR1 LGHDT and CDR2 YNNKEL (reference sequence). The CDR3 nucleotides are TGTGCCAGCAGCCACCCCGAGGCAACTAGCGTCACCGGGGAGCTGTTTTTT. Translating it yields CASSHPEATSVTGELFF.